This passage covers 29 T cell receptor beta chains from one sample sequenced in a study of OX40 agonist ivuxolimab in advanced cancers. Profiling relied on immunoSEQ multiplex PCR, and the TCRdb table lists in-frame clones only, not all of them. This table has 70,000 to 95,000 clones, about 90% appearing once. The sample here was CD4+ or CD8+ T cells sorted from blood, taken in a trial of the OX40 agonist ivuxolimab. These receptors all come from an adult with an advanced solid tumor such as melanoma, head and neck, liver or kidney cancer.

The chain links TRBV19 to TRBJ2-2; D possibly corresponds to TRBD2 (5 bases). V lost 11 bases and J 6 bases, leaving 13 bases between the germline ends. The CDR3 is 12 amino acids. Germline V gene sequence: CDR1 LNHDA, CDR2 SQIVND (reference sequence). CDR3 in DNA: TGTGCCTCCTCGGTGCGGGCCGGGGAGCTGTTTTTT. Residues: CASSVRAGELFF.

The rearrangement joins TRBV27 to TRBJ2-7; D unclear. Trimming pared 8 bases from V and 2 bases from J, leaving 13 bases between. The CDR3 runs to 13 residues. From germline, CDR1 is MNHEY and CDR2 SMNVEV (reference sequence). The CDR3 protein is CASARATTYEQYF. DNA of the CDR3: TGTGCCAGCGCACGGGCCACGACCTACGAGCAGTACTTC.

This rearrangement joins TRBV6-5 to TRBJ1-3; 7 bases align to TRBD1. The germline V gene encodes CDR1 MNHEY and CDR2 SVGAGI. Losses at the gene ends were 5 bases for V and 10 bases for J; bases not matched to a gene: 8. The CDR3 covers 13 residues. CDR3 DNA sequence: TGTGCCAGCAGTCGTCCCGGGACAGATACCATATATTTT. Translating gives CASSRPGTDTIYF.

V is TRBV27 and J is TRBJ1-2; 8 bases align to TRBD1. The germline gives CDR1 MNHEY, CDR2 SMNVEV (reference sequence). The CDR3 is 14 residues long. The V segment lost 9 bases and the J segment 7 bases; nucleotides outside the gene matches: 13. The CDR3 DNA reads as TGTGCCAGTTCCCCCGACAGGGGTATAGGTGGCTACACCTTC. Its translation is CASSPDRGIGGYTF.

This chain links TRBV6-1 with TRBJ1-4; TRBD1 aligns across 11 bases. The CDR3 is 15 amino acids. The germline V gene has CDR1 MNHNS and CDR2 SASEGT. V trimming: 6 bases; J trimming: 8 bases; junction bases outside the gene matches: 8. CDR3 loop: CASSAGQGAREKLFF. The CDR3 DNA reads TGTGCCAGCAGCGCTGGACAGGGGGCCAGGGAAAAACTGTTTTTT.

CDR3 loop: CASSHGQGNPTF. The CDR3 DNA reads TGTGCCAGCAGTCACGGACAGGGAAACCCCACCTTC. V is TRBV6-5 and J is TRBJ1-2; TRBD1 aligns across 8 bases. CDR1 and CDR2 from the germline V gene are MNHEY and SVGAGI. J lost 13 bases, V lost 5 bases, and 9 bases had no gene match. The CDR3 has 12 amino acids.

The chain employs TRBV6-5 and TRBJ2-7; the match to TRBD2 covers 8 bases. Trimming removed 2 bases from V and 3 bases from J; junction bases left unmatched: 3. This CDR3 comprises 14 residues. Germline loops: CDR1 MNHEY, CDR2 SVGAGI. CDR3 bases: TGTGCCAGCAGTTACGCAACTAGCGGCTACGAGCAGTACTTC. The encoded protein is CASSYATSGYEQYF.

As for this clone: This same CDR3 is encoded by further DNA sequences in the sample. The CDR3 coding sequence is TGTGCCAGCAGCGTAGACGCGTGGAGCTCCTACGAGCAGTACTTC. The encoded protein is CASSVDAWSSYEQYF. The chain recombines TRBV9 with TRBJ2-7; no firm D call. Germline assignment: CDR1 SGDLS and CDR2 YYNGEE. Between the trimmed V and J ends, which lost 0 bases and 0 bases, there was a span of 10 bases. The CDR3 has 15 residues.

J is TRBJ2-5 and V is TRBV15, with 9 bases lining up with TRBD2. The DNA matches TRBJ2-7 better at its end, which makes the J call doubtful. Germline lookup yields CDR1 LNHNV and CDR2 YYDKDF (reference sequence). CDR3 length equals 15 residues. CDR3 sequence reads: CATSRSWREGAEQYF. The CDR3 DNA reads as TGTGCCACCAGCAGAAGTTGGCGGGAGGGGGCCGAGCAGTACTTC.

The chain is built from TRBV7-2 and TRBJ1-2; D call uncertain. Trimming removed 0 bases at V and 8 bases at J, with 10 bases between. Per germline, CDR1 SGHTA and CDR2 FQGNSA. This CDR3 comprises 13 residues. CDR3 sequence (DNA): TGTGCCAGCAGCTTAGCTGGGAGACCCGGCTACACCTTC. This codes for CASSLAGRPGYTF.

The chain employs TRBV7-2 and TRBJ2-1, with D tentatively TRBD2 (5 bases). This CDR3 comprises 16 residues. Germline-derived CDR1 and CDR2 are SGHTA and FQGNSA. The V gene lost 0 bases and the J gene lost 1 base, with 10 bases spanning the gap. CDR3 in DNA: TGTGCCAGCAGCTTAGCTCCGCGGGCTTCCTACAATGAGCAGTTCTTC. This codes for CASSLAPRASYNEQFF.

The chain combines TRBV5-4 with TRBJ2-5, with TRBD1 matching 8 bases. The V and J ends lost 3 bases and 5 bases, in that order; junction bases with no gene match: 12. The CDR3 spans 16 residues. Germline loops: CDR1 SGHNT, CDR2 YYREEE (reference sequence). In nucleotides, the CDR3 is TGTGCCAGCAGCTCGTCAAGCAGGGGGCGCAGGGAGACCCAGTACTTC. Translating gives CASSSSSRGRRETQYF.

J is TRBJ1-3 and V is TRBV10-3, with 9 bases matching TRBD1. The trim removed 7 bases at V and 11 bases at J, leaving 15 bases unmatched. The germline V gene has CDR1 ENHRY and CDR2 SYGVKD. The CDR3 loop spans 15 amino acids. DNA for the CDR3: TGTGCCATCACTGGGGACAGGGCCGGGTTGGACGCCATATATTTT. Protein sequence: CAITGDRAGLDAIYF.

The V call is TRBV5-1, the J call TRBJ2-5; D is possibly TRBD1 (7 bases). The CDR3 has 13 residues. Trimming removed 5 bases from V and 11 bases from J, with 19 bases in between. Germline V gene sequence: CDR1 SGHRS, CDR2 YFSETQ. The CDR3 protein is CASRETGTGEQYF. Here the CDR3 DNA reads TGCGCCAGCAGGGAGACAGGGACTGGAGAGCAGTACTTC.

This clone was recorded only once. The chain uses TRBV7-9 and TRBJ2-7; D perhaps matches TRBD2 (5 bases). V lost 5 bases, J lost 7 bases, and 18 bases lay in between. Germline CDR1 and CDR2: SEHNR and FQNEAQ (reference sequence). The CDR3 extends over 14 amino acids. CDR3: CASSPGLRDHEQYF. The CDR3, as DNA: TGTGCCAGCAGCCCAGGATTACGGGATCATGAGCAGTACTTC.

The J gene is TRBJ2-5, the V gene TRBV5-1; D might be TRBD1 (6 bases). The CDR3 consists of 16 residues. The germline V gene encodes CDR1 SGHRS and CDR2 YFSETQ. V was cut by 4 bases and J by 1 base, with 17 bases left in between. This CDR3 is CASSPGLRDTQETQYF. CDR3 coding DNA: TGCGCCAGCAGCCCCGGTCTTCGGGACACCCAAGAGACCCAGTACTTC.

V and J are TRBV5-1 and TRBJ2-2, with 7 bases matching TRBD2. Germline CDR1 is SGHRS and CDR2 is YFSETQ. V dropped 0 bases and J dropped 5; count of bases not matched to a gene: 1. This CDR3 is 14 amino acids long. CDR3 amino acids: CASSLEAGTGELFF. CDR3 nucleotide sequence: TGCGCCAGCAGCTTGGAAGCGGGAACCGGGGAGCTGTTTTTT.

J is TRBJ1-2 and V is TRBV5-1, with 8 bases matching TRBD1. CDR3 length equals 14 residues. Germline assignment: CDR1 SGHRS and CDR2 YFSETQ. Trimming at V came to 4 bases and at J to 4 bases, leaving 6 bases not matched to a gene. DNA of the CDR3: TGCGCCAGCAGCCTTGGACAGGGCGGCTATGGCTACACCTTC. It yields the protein CASSLGQGGYGYTF.

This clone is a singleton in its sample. The CDR3 reads CASSSDKYTDTQYF. The DNA for the CDR3 is TGTGCCAGCAGCTCAGACAAATACACAGATACGCAGTATTTT. The gene calls are TRBV28 and TRBJ2-3; D uncertain. In germline, CDR1 is MDHEN, CDR2 SYDVKM. V was pared by 6 bases and J by 2 bases, with 12 bases between. This CDR3 contains 14 residues.

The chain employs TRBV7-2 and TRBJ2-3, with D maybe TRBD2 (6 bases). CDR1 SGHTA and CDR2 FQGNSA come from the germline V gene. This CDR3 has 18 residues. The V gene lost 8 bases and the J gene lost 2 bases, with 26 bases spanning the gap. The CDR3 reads CASGKRVLVRSDTDTQYF. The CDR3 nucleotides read TGTGCCAGCGGCAAGCGGGTTCTGGTTCGTTCCGACACAGATACGCAGTATTTT. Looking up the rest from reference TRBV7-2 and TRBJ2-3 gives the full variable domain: GAGVSQSPSNKVTEKGKDVELRCDPISGHTALYWYRQSLGQGLEFLIYFQGNSAPDKSGLPSDRFSAERTGGSVSTLTIQRTQQEDSAVYLCASGKRVLVRSDTDTQYFGPGTRLTVL.

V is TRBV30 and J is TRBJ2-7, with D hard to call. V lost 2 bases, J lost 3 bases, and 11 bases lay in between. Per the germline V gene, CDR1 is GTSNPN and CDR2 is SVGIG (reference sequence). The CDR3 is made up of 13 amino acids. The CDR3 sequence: CAWSRNRNYEQYF. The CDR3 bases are TGTGCCTGGAGTAGGAACAGAAACTACGAGCAGTACTTC.

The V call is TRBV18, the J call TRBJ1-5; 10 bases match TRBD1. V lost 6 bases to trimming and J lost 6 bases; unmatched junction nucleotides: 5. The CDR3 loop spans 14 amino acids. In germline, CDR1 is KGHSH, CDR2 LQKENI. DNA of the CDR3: TGTGCCAGCTCCGAGGGACAGGGGTTTCAGCCCCAGCATTTT. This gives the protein CASSEGQGFQPQHF.

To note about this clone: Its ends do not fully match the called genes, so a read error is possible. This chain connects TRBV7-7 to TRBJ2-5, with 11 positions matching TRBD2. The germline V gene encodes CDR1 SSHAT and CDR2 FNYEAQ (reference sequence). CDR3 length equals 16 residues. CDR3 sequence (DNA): TGTGCTAGCAGCTTAGATAGCGGGAGGGCCGGGGAGACCCAGTACTTC. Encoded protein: CASSLDSGRAGETQYF.

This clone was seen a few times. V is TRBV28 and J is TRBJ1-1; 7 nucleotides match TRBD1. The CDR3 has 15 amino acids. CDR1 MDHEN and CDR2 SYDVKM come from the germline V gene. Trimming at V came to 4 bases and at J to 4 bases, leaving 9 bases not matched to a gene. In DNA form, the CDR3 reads TGTGCCAGCAGTTCTACAGGGGTCAGGGGCACTGAAGCTTTCTTT. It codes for CASSSTGVRGTEAFF.

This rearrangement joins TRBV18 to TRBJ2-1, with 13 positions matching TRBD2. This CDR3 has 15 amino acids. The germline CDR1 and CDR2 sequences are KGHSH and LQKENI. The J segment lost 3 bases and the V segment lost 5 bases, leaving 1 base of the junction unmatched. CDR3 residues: CASSGLAGDYNEQFF. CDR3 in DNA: TGTGCCAGCTCAGGACTAGCGGGGGACTACAATGAGCAGTTCTTC.

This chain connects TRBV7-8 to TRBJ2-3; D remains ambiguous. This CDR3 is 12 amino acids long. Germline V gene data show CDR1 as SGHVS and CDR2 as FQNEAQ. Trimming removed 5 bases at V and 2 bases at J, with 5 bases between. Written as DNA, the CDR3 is TGTGCCAGCAGCATCCACACAGATACGCAGTATTTT. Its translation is CASSIHTDTQYF.

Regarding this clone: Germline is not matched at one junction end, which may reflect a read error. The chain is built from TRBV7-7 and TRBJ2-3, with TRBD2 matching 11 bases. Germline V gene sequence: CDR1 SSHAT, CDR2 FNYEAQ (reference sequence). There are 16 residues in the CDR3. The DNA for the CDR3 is TGTGCTAGCAGCCCCGGACTAGCGGGTCGCACAGATACGCAGTATTTT. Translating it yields CASSPGLAGRTDTQYF. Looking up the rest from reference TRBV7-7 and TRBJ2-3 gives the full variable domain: GAGVSQSPRYKVTKRGQDVTLRCDPISSHATLYWYQQALGQGPEFLTYFNYEAQPDKSGLPSDRFSAERPEGSISTLTIQRTEQRDSAMYRCASSPGLAGRTDTQYFGPGTRLTVL.

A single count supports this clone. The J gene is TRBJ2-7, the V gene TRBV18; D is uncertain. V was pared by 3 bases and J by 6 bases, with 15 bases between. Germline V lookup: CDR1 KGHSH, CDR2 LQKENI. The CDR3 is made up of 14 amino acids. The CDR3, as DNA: TGTGCCAGCTCACCGGAGCAGGCCCGCAGCGAGCAGTACTTC. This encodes CASSPEQARSEQYF. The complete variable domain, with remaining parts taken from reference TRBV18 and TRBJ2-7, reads NAGVMQNPRHLVRRRGQEARLRCSPMKGHSHVYWYRQLPEEGLKFMVYLQKENIIDESGMPKERFSAEFPKEGPSILRIQQVVRGDSAAYFCASSPEQARSEQYFGPGTRLTVT.

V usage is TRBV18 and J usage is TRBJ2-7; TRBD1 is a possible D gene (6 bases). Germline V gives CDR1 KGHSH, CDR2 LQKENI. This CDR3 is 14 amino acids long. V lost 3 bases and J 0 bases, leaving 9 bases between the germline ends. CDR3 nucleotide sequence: TGTGCCAGCTCACCCCGGACAGCCTCCTACGAGCAGTACTTC. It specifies CASSPRTASYEQYF.